This T cell receptor beta chain emerged from a study of CD8 T cells in ankylosing spondylitis (dated by TCRdb to about 2017). About the investigation overall: To find TCR variants linked to disease, the study profiled T cell receptor beta repertoires in ankylosing spondylitis patients and healthy donors. The whole study cohort included some 100 healthy donors and 25 ankylosing spondylitis patients. Peripheral blood was sampled, and synovial fluid was also collected from ankylosing spondylitis patients. General findings and caveats noted by the study authors: Blood from ankylosing spondylitis patients appeared to be characterized by a TCR beta motif made up of under ten highly homologous amino acid variants. Some motif variants were previously reported in synovial fluid and blood of reactive arthritis patients, suggesting common disease-initiation mechanisms. The disease-linked clones showed a CD8+ phenotype and occurred at relatively low frequencies in peripheral blood. The disease-linked clones were reported to be significantly enriched in matched synovial fluid samples from ankylosing spondylitis patients.

CDR1 and CDR2 are read off the germline V gene (reference sequence) as SGHAT and FQDESV. Taken from cysteine to phenylalanine, the CDR3 has 18 residues. The only DNA kept is the CDR3, 54 bases in frame from the first base. V and J are trimmed by 6 bases and 3 bases, and the gene matches miss 18 bases of the junction. The data were produced on an Illumina HiSeq 2500. Quantitative 5'-RACE with molecular barcodes was the method used to prepare the TCR beta libraries. Concerning the study's data processing: A new computational method based on a probabilistic model of VDJ rearrangement was used to identify disease-linked TCR variants. TCRdb trimmed the raw reads at Q25, called clones with MiXCR and kept productive beta chains. Entries are consolidated by CDR3 protein sequence, retaining the most common genes and DNA. These V and J calls originate from TCRdb's pipeline instead of the authors' own analysis. This sample lists a few hundred thousand distinct CDR3 sequences; 10% to 13% were detected once. The ten largest clones capture about 19% of the sample.

The table lists this clonotype with many counts. Its antigen is still unknown. The record has no base qualities; no much larger clone is one base away. The chain employs TRBV11-1 and TRBJ2-5, and TRBD1 matches 8 of the central bases. The sample consisted of blood, either unsorted or a sorted T cell fraction (not recorded which). The sequence derives from a male donor with ankylosing spondylitis or in good health (not recorded which). The CDR3 in this case is CASSHQGATSRIKETQYF. The DNA sequence is TGTGCCAGCAGTCACCAGGGGGCGACTAGTCGAATAAAAGAGACCCAGTACTTC.